This T cell receptor beta chain was captured in a study of shared clonotypes between healthy human individuals. Healthy adults negative for HIV, lacking recent acute infections or vaccinations, served as donors. Adults of Caucasian background living in Nashville, Tennessee made up all donors. Some 90 million PBMCs served as the genomic DNA source for unsorted samples. Sequencing of unsorted PBMC DNA was carried out using ten immunoSEQ deep assay plates. Data came from immunoSEQ multiplex PCR; TCRdb stores just in-frame clones and leaves some out. The sample has 470,000 or so clones, roughly 80% seen once. V lost 3 bases and J lost 9, with 9 bases in between. Germline V CDR1 and CDR2: SGHAT, FQNNGV. The length of the CDR3 is 12 residues.

Sequencing was carried out using PBMCs. The rearrangement links TRBV11-2 to TRBJ2-1, with D perhaps matching TRBD1 or TRBD2 (6 bases each). This clonotype was obtained from a woman aged 40 to 55 in good health. Some clones in this sample may be carry-over from other donors' samples. The CDR3 DNA is TGTGCCAGCAGCTTCCGGGGGCCTGAGCAGTTCTTC. Its protein product is CASSFRGPEQFF. Full variable domain (missing parts from reference TRBV11-2 and TRBJ2-1): EAGVAQSPRYKIIEKRQSVAFWCNPISGHATLYWYQQILGQGPKLLIQFQNNGVVDDSQLPKDRFSAERLKGVDSTLKIQPAKLEDSAVYLCASSFRGPEQFFGPGTRLTVL.